The present entry profiles one T cell receptor beta chain with its context. Participant ages covered roughly 18 to 89 years across 20 to 25 US areas. Germline assignment: CDR1 MGHRA and CDR2 YSYEKL. Trimming pared 1 base from V and 2 bases from J, leaving 15 bases between. CDR3 length equals 17 residues. This sample stems from a study of blood T cell repertoires in COVID-19. Overall study: The samples span acute and convalescent COVID-19 from the United States, Italy and Spain. From T cells, B-cell-depleted T cells, or PBMCs came the material, which was cDNA or gDNA.

Produced via immunoSEQ multiplex PCR; TCRdb's table is partial and in-frame only. Counted here are hundreds of thousands of clones, 75% to 90% occurring once; the ten biggest clones make up around 1%. Sequenced input: PBMCs or T cells enriched from blood (not recorded which). This TCR was sampled from a man aged 45-60 years who had been exposed to COVID-19. The chain recombines TRBV4-1 with TRBJ1-3; D may be TRBD1 (6 bases). CDR3 sequence: CASSQGPLGGPGNTIYF. The CDR3 bases are TGCGCCAGCAGCCAAGGCCCCCTCGGGGGGCCTGGAAACACCATATATTTT.